This T cell receptor (beta chain) comes out of a study of T cell repertoires in cytomegalovirus infection. Study-wide context: Through public TCR beta signatures, both CMV infection and matching HLA type were indicated.

Trimming at V came to 3 bases and at J to 0 bases, leaving 3 bases not matched to a gene. CDR3 length equals 16 residues. This clonotype showed up many times. The antigen is undetermined. Study results and caveats: The ex vivo response was dominated by HLA-C-restricted CMV-specific TCR beta clonotypes. Summed frequency of shared TCR beta families picked out CMV carriers who also had the relevant HLA.

MiXCR, applied by TCRdb to the reads, yields one record per CDR3 protein. The data contain almost 500,000 distinct CDR3 sequences, over 9% of them seen just once; the ten biggest clones take up roughly 10%. The clonotype comes from a human donor in good health (CMV status not recorded). Some clones in this sample may be carry-over from other donors' samples. The chain joins TRBV12-3 or TRBV12-4 to TRBJ2-3; 10 bases agree with TRBD2. The material sequenced was PBMCs. The CDR3 sequence: CASSFEREGSTDTQYF. For the CDR3, the DNA is TGTGCCAGCAGTTTCGAGCGGGAGGGGAGCACAGATACGCAGTATTTT.